This TCR beta chain is drawn from a study of blood T cell repertoires in COVID-19. Study overall: PBMCs, B-cell-depleted T cells, or T cells were the source of the cDNA or gDNA that made up the material.

This CDR3 is built from 14 residues. The trim removed 4 bases at V and 5 bases at J, leaving 8 bases unmatched. Per the germline V gene, CDR1 is SGHKS and CDR2 is YYEKEE (reference sequence). Clones were sequenced by immunoSEQ multiplex PCR, and TCRdb holds only the in-frame ones, with some missing. Of 110,000 to 150,000 clones listed, about 89% were seen once; the top ten hold around 11%. Material: PBMCs or T cells enriched from blood (not recorded which). The chain combines TRBV5-5 with TRBJ1-2; 7 positions match TRBD1. This clonotype originated in a man between 60 and 70 years old who had recovered from COVID-19. In nucleotides, the CDR3 is TGTGCCAGCAGCCTACAGACAGGGAGGTATGGCTACACCTTC. This gives the protein CASSLQTGRYGYTF.